This T cell receptor (beta chain) was retrieved from a study of blood T cell repertoires in COVID-19. Study-wide background: From T cells, B-cell-depleted T cells, or PBMCs came the material, which was cDNA or gDNA.

The CDR3 has 13 residues. The V end was cut by 6 bases, the J end by 4 bases, with 12 bases between. Germline V gene lookup returns CDR1 SGHTA and CDR2 FQGTGA. Sequenced by immunoSEQ multiplex PCR; TCRdb stores in-frame clones only, minus some. Of about 200,000 clones listed, about 90% are singletons. To note about this clone: This CDR3 is also generated by other DNA sequences in the sample.

The chain is built from TRBV7-3 and TRBJ1-1; D may be TRBD1 (5 bases). The sample comprised peripheral blood. This TCR came from a man aged 18 to 30 with active or convalescent COVID-19. The CDR3 is CASSPTGGTEAFF. In DNA form, the CDR3 reads TGTGCCAGCAGTCCAACGGGGGGCACTGAAGCTTTCTTT.